The 3 T cell receptor beta chains given below trace back to one sample, sequenced in a study of T cell clones after liver transplantation. Using immunoSEQ multiplex PCR, the repertoire was profiled, and TCRdb retains in-frame clones only, with some absent. The sample lists under 130,000 clones; approximately 79% were seen once. Sequencing used CD4+ T cells from blood, obtained about 50 months after liver transplant. The receptors were gathered from a human patient who received a liver transplant. The T cells may partly be graft donor cells.

The genes are TRBV5-1 and TRBJ2-7; D gene unclear. V was pared by 2 bases and J by 2 bases, with 8 bases between. The CDR3 covers 13 residues. CDR1 and CDR2 (germline): SGHRS, YFSETQ. The chain's CDR3 is CASSLIDAYEQYF. For the CDR3, the DNA is TGCGCCAGCAGCTTAATCGATGCCTACGAGCAGTACTTC.

CDR3 bases: TGTGCCAGCAGTTACCCCACTAGCGGGGAGGCCGGGGAGCTGTTTTTT. It codes for CASSYPTSGEAGELFF. The V and J genes are TRBV6-6 and TRBJ2-2, with 10 positions matching TRBD2. V lost 2 bases to trimming and J lost 6 bases; unmatched junction nucleotides: 6. The CDR3 is 16 residues long. The germline CDR1 and CDR2 sequences are MNHNY and SVGAGI (reference sequence).

This chain joins TRBV5-6 and TRBJ2-2; the match to TRBD1 covers 8 bases. There are 14 residues in the CDR3. Germline V gives CDR1 SGHDT, CDR2 YYEEEE. The V and J ends lost 5 bases and 6 bases, in that order; junction bases with no gene match: 6. This CDR3 is CASRMTGDAGELFF. CDR3 coding DNA: TGTGCCAGCAGGATGACAGGGGACGCCGGGGAGCTGTTTTTT.